The entry below gives a single TCR beta chain sequence along with its context. The antigen remains unidentified. Generated by immunoSEQ multiplex PCR, the TCRdb table keeps only in-frame clones and is missing some. The sample includes 140,000 to 150,000 clones, 80% to 85% of them seen just once. These data belong to a study of T cell responses to AZD1222 COVID-19 vaccine. Study-wide findings and caveats: Distributed over spike, vaccine-associated CD4 TCRs predominated at 160-218 and 743-854.

Germline CDR1 SGHRS, CDR2 YFSETQ. The V and J ends lost 0 bases and 7 bases respectively, with 14 bases between them. The CDR3 runs to 15 residues. This chain joins TRBV5-1 and TRBJ2-1; no clear D. The sample consisted of peripheral blood, taken on day 0 of MenACWY control vaccination. The sequence was obtained from an adult in good health. The CDR3, as DNA: TGCGCCAGCAGCTTGGTTGTGACTCCTAATAATGAGCAGTTCTTC. This codes for CASSLVVTPNNEQFF.